Listed below are T cell receptor beta chains from one sample, sequenced in a study of blood T cell repertoires in COVID-19. Libraries were prepared by immunoSEQ multiplex PCR; TCRdb keeps only in-frame clonotypes and omits some of them. The sample contains roughly 160,000 clones, around four fifths of which appear only once. The sample taken for sequencing was peripheral blood. All receptors derive from a woman aged 80 or older with COVID-19, enrolled during active disease. The conserved cysteine and the conserved F or W are not part of the CDR3 here. A D gene is named only where the DNA matches it firmly.

cdr3_aa v_call d_call j_call
ASRRDRTITDTQY TRBV6-5 TRBD1 TRBJ2-3
ASSQDTGGGSYEQY TRBV3-1/TRBV3-2 . TRBJ2-7
ASSLQTGYNEQF TRBV7-2 . TRBJ2-1
ASSTGLAGVTDTQY TRBV5-1 TRBD2 TRBJ2-3
ASSAEWANEQY TRBV2 . TRBJ2-7
ASSGTWGGLGELF TRBV9 . TRBJ2-2
ASSYPPGQGVDTQY TRBV6-6 TRBD1 TRBJ2-3
ASSPWDRLYTEAF TRBV7-2 TRBD1 TRBJ1-1
ASGPGLAVTGELF TRBV10-2 TRBD2 TRBJ2-2
ASSGPGLAGVRQY TRBV9 TRBD2 TRBJ2-3
ASSATGVLEKLF TRBV9 . TRBJ1-4
ASSPSGGNNEQF TRBV7-2 . TRBJ2-1
ASSYRSGGGYT TRBV6-2/TRBV6-3 . TRBJ1-2
ASTRDRNQPQH TRBV7-9 TRBD1 TRBJ1-5
ASSHGSGAETQY TRBV14 TRBD2 TRBJ2-5
ASSVDRVGYGYT TRBV9 . TRBJ1-2
ASSSRGSGANVLT TRBV27 . TRBJ2-6
AIKVASGITDTQY TRBV10-3 TRBD2 TRBJ2-3
ARRDRTPTNEKLF TRBV6-5 TRBD1 TRBJ1-4
ASSKGLGSGQLMGAGELF TRBV21-1 . TRBJ2-2
ASSSYSQLAKNIQY TRBV11-2 . TRBJ2-4
ASSLMAGGHEDTQY TRBV7-3 TRBD2 TRBJ2-3
ASSYPGREQF TRBV12-3/TRBV12-4 . TRBJ2-1
AWSSGGGQETQY TRBV30 TRBD2 TRBJ2-5
AWSGGTALPLH TRBV30 TRBD1 TRBJ1-6
ASSPGGNTIY TRBV5-4 . TRBJ1-3
ASSTPQGARNSPLH TRBV19 TRBD1 TRBJ1-6
ASTPQGATGELF TRBV5-1 . TRBJ2-2
ASSYRAGNEKLF TRBV6-5 . TRBJ1-4
ASSHSQMFYEQY TRBV7-2 . TRBJ2-7
AISDSGTPYNEQF TRBV10-3 . TRBJ2-1
ASSLSGRGYEQY TRBV27 . TRBJ2-7
ASRARDRVADEQF TRBV27 TRBD1 TRBJ2-1
ASSFQPGTGSTLNTGELF TRBV28 TRBD1 TRBJ2-2
ASSPTGANTEAF TRBV7-2 . TRBJ1-1
ATSRERTGGVGAKNIQY TRBV15 TRBD1 TRBJ2-4
ASAGTSYEQY TRBV19 . TRBJ2-7
ASRGDSYEQY TRBV28 TRBD1 TRBJ2-7
ASSSMLAGGFHNEQF TRBV5-1 TRBD2 TRBJ2-1
ASSPLAGVTGELF TRBV3-1/TRBV3-2 TRBD2 TRBJ2-2
ASSHQGQETQY TRBV14 . TRBJ2-5